The following is a T cell receptor beta chain sequence with its context. The antigen is not known. This entry belongs to a study of blood T cells in healthy people across ages. Broader study findings: Measured against age, TCR beta diversity per million T cells decreased in a roughly linear manner.

Using a J-beta primer mix together with a sample-barcoded 5' primer, a second PCR was run for roughly 6 to 12 cycles. TCRdb used MiXCR to reprocess the 5' RACE reads, holding one entry per CDR3 protein. The sample includes around 990,000 distinct CDR3 sequences, roughly a quarter of them seen just once. The CDR3 spans 12 residues. The V gene's germline CDR1 is SQVTM and CDR2 ANQGSEA. V was clipped by 4 bases and J by 4 bases, with 10 bases between them. This sample was shared with a second study, whose subject was T cells of mothers and their children. As that study records: Sequencing got over 9.5 million TCR beta CDR3 reads from each mother and about 3.1 million from each child.

The chain has TRBV29-1 and TRBJ1-2; D is unclear. What was sequenced was blood. The origin of this receptor is a girl under 10 years old in good health. The CDR3 nucleotides are TGCAGCGTTGGCTTGGAAATCTATGGCTACACCTTC. Protein sequence: CSVGLEIYGYTF.